The next 31 T cell receptor beta chains were all read from a single sample in a study of CD8+ T cells in alopecia areata. It was cDNA, reverse transcribed from extracted RNA, that served as the sequencing template. TCRdb's copy holds only in-frame clones and misses some; the assay was immunoSEQ multiplex PCR. The sample holds around 250,000 clones; roughly 69% are singletons and the top ten take around 1.2%. Here the sequenced sample was CD4+ T cells sorted from blood, taken at week 0. The receptor source for this set is a human donor with alopecia areata.

This chain links TRBV30 with TRBJ2-3, with D tentatively TRBD1 or TRBD2 (6 bases each). The length of the CDR3 is 16 residues. The germline V and J ends were trimmed by 6 bases and 2 bases, with 21 bases remaining between them. From germline, CDR1 is GTSNPN and CDR2 SVGIG (reference sequence). This chain's CDR3 is CACAPWGRGLTDTQYF. The CDR3 bases are TGTGCCTGCGCGCCCTGGGGCAGGGGACTCACAGATACGCAGTATTTT.

The chain is built from TRBV6-6 and TRBJ1-5, with D perhaps matching TRBD1 (5 bases). This CDR3 is 13 amino acids long. Trimming removed 6 bases at V and 2 bases at J, with 8 bases between. CDR1 and CDR2 (germline): MNHNY, SVGAGI (reference sequence). The CDR3 spells CASRGGGNQPQHF. CDR3 sequence (DNA): TGTGCCAGCAGGGGAGGGGGCAATCAGCCCCAGCATTTT.

The chain joins TRBV11-1 to TRBJ1-6; tentatively, D is TRBD1 (6 bases). The V end was cut by 3 bases, the J end by 11 bases, with 11 bases between. CDR3 length: 13 amino acids. CDR1 and CDR2 from the germline V gene are SGHAT and FQDESV (reference sequence). Here the CDR3 reads CASSLNRVPPLHF. CDR3 DNA sequence: TGTGCCAGCAGCTTGAACAGGGTTCCACCCCTCCACTTT.

The V and J genes are TRBV29-1 and TRBJ1-1; 7 bases are a match to TRBD1. The CDR3 is 14 residues long. With 6 bases clipped from V and 0 bases from J, the junction kept 7 bases outside the gene matches. The germline V gene encodes CDR1 SQVTM and CDR2 ANQGSEA. The CDR3 nucleotides read TGCAGCGTCGTCCGGGACAGCCTGAACACTGAAGCTTTCTTT. Translated, it gives CSVVRDSLNTEAFF. Drawing the rest from reference TRBV29-1 and TRBJ1-1, the complete variable domain is SAVISQKPSRDICQRGTSLTIQCQVDSQVTMMFWYRQQPGQSLTLIATANQGSEATYESGFVIDKFPISRPNLTFSTLTVSNMSPEDSSIYLCSVVRDSLNTEAFFGQGTRLTVV.

This clone was observed a single time. The rearrangement joins TRBV30 to TRBJ1-1; weak D call: TRBD1 (5 bases). CDR3 length: 15 residues. Germline CDR1 reads GTSNPN; CDR2 reads SVGIG (reference sequence). Trimming took 0 bases from V and 3 from J, leaving 14 bases between them. This CDR3 is CAWSVRDRSYTEAFF. CDR3 sequence (DNA): TGTGCCTGGAGTGTACGGGACCGAAGTTACACTGAAGCTTTCTTT.

J is TRBJ1-1 and V is TRBV29-1; unclear D gene. This CDR3 is built from 11 residues. CDR1 and CDR2 (germline): SQVTM, ANQGSEA. V dropped 6 bases and J dropped 4 bases, with 9 bases sitting between them. CDR3 sequence: CSVDGITEAFF. The CDR3 DNA sequence: TGCAGCGTGGATGGGATCACTGAAGCTTTCTTT.

The sample holds one count of this clone. The chain joins TRBV27 to TRBJ1-6; a possible D gene is TRBD1 (6 bases). Germline lookup yields CDR1 MNHEY and CDR2 SMNVEV (reference sequence). With 6 bases removed from V and 9 bases from J, the gap between germline ends came to 18 bases. The CDR3 contains 15 residues. The CDR3 is CASSSQGSIGSPLHF. DNA for the CDR3: TGTGCCAGCAGCTCACAGGGTAGTATCGGTTCACCCCTCCACTTT.

The chain couples TRBV5-1 to TRBJ2-5; D is unclear. Trimming pared 4 bases from V and 4 bases from J, leaving 11 bases between. Germline CDR1 is SGHRS and CDR2 is YFSETQ. This CDR3 is built from 13 residues. CDR3: CASSTSARETQYF. Here the CDR3 DNA reads TGCGCCAGCAGCACGTCCGCTCGAGAGACCCAGTACTTC.

The rearrangement uses TRBV10-3 and TRBJ2-7, with a tentative D call TRBD2 (6 bases). Per germline, CDR1 ENHRY and CDR2 SYGVKD. The ends were cut back, 0 bases at V and 6 bases at J, with 9 bases in the middle. This CDR3 has 13 amino acids. CDR3: CAISESGGVEQYF. The CDR3 coding sequence is TGTGCCATCAGTGAGTCGGGCGGGGTCGAGCAGTACTTC.

This sequence joins TRBV9 and TRBJ2-7; the D gene is possibly TRBD1 (5 bases). This CDR3 is 13 amino acids long. Looked up from germline, CDR1 is SGDLS and CDR2 is YYNGEE. V lost 0 bases and J 3 bases, leaving 7 bases between the germline ends. The CDR3 reads CASSVATGYEQYF. The CDR3 nucleotides are TGTGCCAGCAGCGTAGCTACAGGCTACGAGCAGTACTTC.

The genes are TRBV30 and TRBJ2-5; D is undetermined. The V end lost 7 bases, the J end lost 3 bases, and 15 bases lay between the germline ends. Germline V CDR1 and CDR2: GTSNPN, SVGIG (reference sequence). The CDR3 totals 13 residues. DNA for the CDR3: TGTGCCTATACAAGGATCGACAAAGAGACCCAGTACTTC. It yields the protein CAYTRIDKETQYF.

The chain is built from TRBV5-6 and TRBJ1-2, with D hard to call. The CDR3 spans 13 residues. The V and J ends lost 0 bases and 9 bases respectively, with 12 bases between them. Germline CDR1 is SGHDT and CDR2 is YYEEEE. The CDR3 nucleotides are TGTGCCAGCAGCTTGGTCCTGGCCGATCGCTACACCTTC. Amino acid sequence: CASSLVLADRYTF. The variable domain in full, completed from reference TRBV5-6 and TRBJ1-2, reads DAGVTQSPTHLIKTRGQQVTLRCSPKSGHDTVSWYQQALGQGPQFIFQYYEEEERQRGNFPDRFSGHQFPNYSSELNVNALLLGDSALYLCASSLVLADRYTFGSGTRLTVV.

Comment on this clone: The junction differs from germline at one of its ends, possibly a read error. The chain employs TRBV2 and TRBJ2-3; D could derive from TRBD1 or TRBD2 (6 bases each). The length of the CDR3 is 14 residues. The V gene's germline CDR1 is SNHLY and CDR2 FYNNEI. The CDR3 sequence: CASSEGGRTDTQYF. The CDR3 DNA reads TGTGCCAGCAGCGAAGGGGGGCGCACAGATACGCAGTATTTT.

CDR3 region: CASSYGSRNSPLHF. The CDR3 region has the DNA TGTGCCAGCAGTTACGGGTCACGGAATTCACCCCTCCACTTT. The chain recombines TRBV25-1 with TRBJ1-6; D not resolved. V was pared by 5 bases and J by 7 bases, with 12 bases between. The germline V gene has CDR1 MGHDK and CDR2 SYGVNS. The CDR3 runs 14 residues.

The CDR3 DNA reads TGCAGCGTTGTACGCTCGGGCGAAGAGACCCAGTACTTC. It is translated as CSVVRSGEETQYF. This chain connects TRBV29-1 to TRBJ2-5; no reliable D call. V was clipped by 4 bases and J by 3 bases, with 12 bases between them. Germline assignment: CDR1 SQVTM and CDR2 ANQGSEA. This CDR3 has 13 residues. The entire variable domain, with the rest obtained from reference TRBV29-1 and TRBJ2-5, is as follows: SAVISQKPSRDICQRGTSLTIQCQVDSQVTMMFWYRQQPGQSLTLIATANQGSEATYESGFVIDKFPISRPNLTFSTLTVSNMSPEDSSIYLCSVVRSGEETQYFGPGTRLLVL.

This clone has a handful of counts. The rearrangement uses TRBV29-1 and TRBJ2-7; 10 bases match TRBD2. With V trimmed by 2 bases and J by 5 bases, 12 bases remained unmatched. This CDR3 has 16 amino acids. In germline, CDR1 is SQVTM, CDR2 ANQGSEA. Written as DNA, the CDR3 is TGCAGCGTTGAAACTAGCGGGGCAGGTGGGACTCACGAGCAGTACTTC. This codes for CSVETSGAGGTHEQYF.

This clone appeared a few times. The J gene is TRBJ2-4, the V gene TRBV7-3; 14 bases fit TRBD2. Germline V gene sequence: CDR1 SGHTA, CDR2 FQGTGA. This CDR3 is 16 amino acids long. The ends lost 4 bases at V and 8 bases at J; junction bases unmatched: 7. The DNA of the CDR3 is TGTGCCAGCAGCTCGCCGGGACTAGCGGGGGCGGACATTCAGTACTTC. This sequence encodes CASSSPGLAGADIQYF.

This clone showed up just once. The chain carries TRBV6-5 and TRBJ1-5, with TRBD1 as a possible D gene (5 bases). The CDR3 loop spans 13 amino acids. Trimming took 6 bases from V and 9 from J, leaving 15 bases between them. The V gene's germline CDR1 is MNHEY and CDR2 SVGAGI. The chain's CDR3 is CASRWDSLGPQHF. The CDR3 coding sequence is TGTGCCAGCAGATGGGACTCGTTAGGGCCCCAGCATTTT.

This clone was recorded once. This sequence joins TRBV25-1 and TRBJ2-7, with D unclear. V was shortened by 5 bases and J by 9 bases, with 17 bases between the two germline ends. Germline V gene data show CDR1 as MGHDK and CDR2 as SYGVNS. The CDR3 is 13 residues long. The CDR3 bases are TGTGCCAGCAGTCACATGGCCTCTACGATGCAGTACTTC. Translation gives CASSHMASTMQYF.

This clone was seen once. The V and J genes are TRBV9 and TRBJ2-4; possible D gene TRBD1, 5 bases. The length of the CDR3 is 14 residues. Per the germline V gene, CDR1 is SGDLS and CDR2 is YYNGEE. V lost 3 bases and J 6 bases, leaving 13 bases between the germline ends. CDR3 nucleotide sequence: TGTGCCAGCAGCGCCCAGGGATCCGGAAACATTCAGTACTTC. Translation gives CASSAQGSGNIQYF.

This chain uses TRBV6-1 with TRBJ1-2, with unresolved D. This CDR3 comprises 15 residues. Germline V gives CDR1 MNHNS, CDR2 SASEGT. Trimming pared 4 bases from V and 3 bases from J, leaving 15 bases between. The CDR3 DNA follows: TGTGCCAGCAGTGTACGACTATGGGTGGACTATGGCTACACCTTC. This codes for CASSVRLWVDYGYTF.

The CDR3 sequence is CAWSEGGDQPQHF. The CDR3 nucleotides are TGTGCCTGGAGTGAGGGGGGAGATCAGCCCCAGCATTTT. The gene calls are TRBV30 and TRBJ1-5; perhaps TRBD1 as D (6 bases). The CDR3 covers 13 residues. Per the germline V gene, CDR1 is GTSNPN and CDR2 is SVGIG (reference sequence). V was clipped by 1 base and J by 5 bases, with 9 bases between them.

This clone was picked up a small number of times. The chain uses TRBV7-2 and TRBJ2-7; 9 positions agree with TRBD1. The CDR3 contains 15 residues. CDR1 SGHTA and CDR2 FQGNSA come from the germline V gene. V lost 2 bases, J lost 2 bases, and 4 bases stayed unmatched. The CDR3 DNA is TGTGCCAGCAGCTTACTGGGACAGGGTACCTACGAGCAGTACTTC. Amino acid sequence: CASSLLGQGTYEQYF.

This chain joins TRBV9 and TRBJ2-3; TRBD1 aligns across 8 bases. This CDR3 is built from 16 residues. V lost 4 bases to trimming and J lost 0 bases; unmatched junction nucleotides: 7. CDR1 is SGDLS, CDR2 YYNGEE, per germline. CDR3 in DNA: TGTGCCAGCAGCCCGCGGACAGGGATGAGCACAGATACGCAGTATTTT. It is translated as CASSPRTGMSTDTQYF.

This clone was seen only once. The rearrangement uses TRBV11-2 and TRBJ2-3; D might be TRBD2 (6 bases). CDR1 SGHAT and CDR2 FQNNGV come from the germline V gene. The length of the CDR3 is 15 residues. Trimming took 4 bases from V and 6 from J, leaving 17 bases between them. CDR3 residues: CASSSGPAGMDTQYF. The CDR3 nucleotides read TGTGCCAGCAGCTCGGGACCGGCGGGGATGGATACGCAGTATTTT.

The chain recombines TRBV6-5 with TRBJ2-7; 13 bases agree with TRBD2. Germline trimming cut 6 bases from V and 7 bases from J; bases unmatched to any gene: 9. In germline, CDR1 is MNHEY, CDR2 SVGAGI. This CDR3 contains 15 residues. CDR3: CASRRLAGGPVEQYF. The CDR3 region has the DNA TGTGCCAGCAGGCGACTAGCGGGGGGCCCCGTGGAGCAGTACTTC.

CDR3: CSVVRLGDGTYGYTF. The DNA for the CDR3 is TGCAGCGTTGTACGACTAGGGGACGGCACCTATGGCTACACCTTC. The rearrangement uses TRBV29-1 and TRBJ1-2, with TRBD1 as a possible D gene (5 bases). The CDR3 has 15 amino acids. Trimming removed 4 bases from V and 4 bases from J, with 19 bases in between. CDR1 is SQVTM, CDR2 ANQGSEA, per germline.

This clone was observed a few times. The V gene is TRBV7-8, the J gene TRBJ2-5, with 7 bases aligning to TRBD2. CDR1 is SGHVS and CDR2 is FQNEAQ in the germline V gene. The length of the CDR3 is 13 residues. V shed 9 bases and J 5 bases; nucleotides not matched to a gene: 9. CDR3 bases: TGTGCCAGTGGAGGATCCGGGGGGGAGACCCAGTACTTC. Its translation is CASGGSGGETQYF.

This clone rates as medium-sized (0.01 to 0.1%). The V call is TRBV2, the J call TRBJ2-7; a possible D gene is TRBD2 (7 bases). The CDR3 sequence is 13 residues long. Germline CDR1 is SNHLY and CDR2 is FYNNEI. With 3 bases removed from V and 6 bases from J, the gap between germline ends came to 12 bases. The CDR3 protein is CASSDVGGVEQYF. DNA of the CDR3: TGTGCCAGCAGTGACGTAGGGGGGGTCGAGCAGTACTTC.

This rearrangement joins TRBV6-5 to TRBJ1-1, with 7 bases fitting TRBD1. There are 15 residues in the CDR3. V trimming: 8 bases; J trimming: 1 base; junction bases outside the gene matches: 10. Per germline, CDR1 MNHEY and CDR2 SVGAGI. The CDR3 nucleotides are TGTGCCAGCGGGAGGGCAGGGGGATGGAACACTGAAGCTTTCTTT. This gives the protein CASGRAGGWNTEAFF.

This clone appeared a single time. The rearrangement uses TRBV30 and TRBJ1-1; D is perhaps TRBD1 (6 bases). CDR3 length: 14 amino acids. CDR1 and CDR2 (germline): GTSNPN, SVGIG (reference sequence). Trimming took off 3 bases at V and 5 bases at J, with 16 bases between the two ends. The CDR3 nucleotides are TGTGCCTGGAGCGGAGGCGGGGGGGCTACTGAAGCTTTCTTT. Protein: CAWSGGGGATEAFF.